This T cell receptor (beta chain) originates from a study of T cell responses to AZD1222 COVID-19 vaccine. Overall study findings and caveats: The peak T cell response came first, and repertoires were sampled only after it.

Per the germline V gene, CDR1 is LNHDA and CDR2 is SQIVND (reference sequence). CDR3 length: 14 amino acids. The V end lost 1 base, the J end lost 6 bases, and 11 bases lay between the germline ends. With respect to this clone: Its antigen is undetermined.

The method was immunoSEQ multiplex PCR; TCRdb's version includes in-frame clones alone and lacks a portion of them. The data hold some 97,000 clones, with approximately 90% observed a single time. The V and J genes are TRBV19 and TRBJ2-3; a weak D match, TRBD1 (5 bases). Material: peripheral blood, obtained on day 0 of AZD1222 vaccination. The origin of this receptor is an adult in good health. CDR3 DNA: TGTGCCAGTAGTATAGTATCAGGGCCGGATACGCAGTATTTT. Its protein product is CASSIVSGPDTQYF.